Listed below are T cell receptor beta chains from one sample, sequenced in a study of T-cell memory formation after mild COVID-19. TCRdb ran MiXCR on the 5' RACE reads and lists one entry per CDR3 protein. The sample includes about 110,000 distinct CDR3 sequences, roughly 20% of them seen just once. Sequencing was carried out using PBMCs or a T cell subset sorted from them (not recorded which). Receptors originate from a man between 18 and 35 years old who had mild COVID-19 (a few samples of this study predate the infection). Cell type and time point are not known. The CDR3 runs from the conserved cysteine through the conserved F or W. Each record gives: D gene, V gene, J gene, clone size, CDR3 protein, CDR3 DNA. A D gene is named only where the DNA matches it firmly. Expanded clones get a size class; other rows say once, few or many, or leave the size out.

d_gene: -
v_gene: TRBV27
j_gene: TRBJ2-1
abundance: few
CDR3aa: CASSRMSRTIVNEQFF
CDR3nt: TGTGCCAGCAGTCGAATGAGCCGAACCATCGTCAATGAGCAGTTCTTC

d_gene: TRBD1
v_gene: TRBV27
j_gene: TRBJ1-4
abundance: -
CDR3aa: CASSSPGTGGEKLFF
CDR3nt: TGTGCCAGCAGTTCACCCGGGACAGGTGGTGAAAAACTGTTTTTT

d_gene: -
v_gene: TRBV7-2
j_gene: TRBJ2-3
abundance: few
CDR3aa: CASSFKNWERTDTQYF
CDR3nt: TGTGCCAGCAGCTTCAAGAATTGGGAAAGGACAGATACGCAGTATTTT

d_gene: TRBD1
v_gene: TRBV7-3
j_gene: TRBJ2-1
abundance: few
CDR3aa: CASSLNRDSPYNEQFF
CDR3nt: TGTGCCAGCAGCTTAAACCGGGACAGCCCCTACAATGAGCAGTTCTTC

d_gene: -
v_gene: TRBV7-8
j_gene: TRBJ1-5
abundance: -
CDR3aa: CASSWVYSNQPQHF
CDR3nt: TGTGCCAGCAGTTGGGTGTATAGCAATCAGCCCCAGCATTTT

d_gene: TRBD1
v_gene: TRBV7-9
j_gene: TRBJ1-1
abundance: -
CDR3aa: CASSADRGMFEAFF
CDR3nt: TGTGCCAGCTCGGCGGACAGGGGGATGTTTGAAGCTTTCTTT

d_gene: -
v_gene: TRBV3-1
j_gene: TRBJ2-7
abundance: few
CDR3aa: CASSQAGRGQEQYF
CDR3nt: TGTGCCAGCAGCCAAGCGGGAAGGGGCCAGGAGCAGTACTTC

d_gene: -
v_gene: TRBV25-1
j_gene: TRBJ1-4
abundance: few
CDR3aa: CASSAGPECCEKLFF
CDR3nt: TGTGCCAGCAGTGCTGGCCCCGAGTGCTGTGAAAAACTGTTTTTT

d_gene: -
v_gene: TRBV4-3
j_gene: TRBJ2-7
abundance: few
CDR3aa: CASSQAEGGAHYEQYF
CDR3nt: TGCGCCAGCAGCCAAGCCGAAGGGGGAGCTCATTACGAGCAGTACTTC

d_gene: -
v_gene: TRBV5-1
j_gene: TRBJ2-7
abundance: -
CDR3aa: CASSLLGSSYEQYF
CDR3nt: TGCGCCAGCAGCCTTTTGGGGAGCTCCTACGAGCAGTACTTC

d_gene: -
v_gene: TRBV7-9
j_gene: TRBJ1-2
abundance: -
CDR3aa: CASALRHPGYYGYTF
CDR3nt: TGTGCCAGCGCCCTGAGACACCCAGGATACTATGGCTACACCTTC

d_gene: -
v_gene: TRBV12-5
j_gene: TRBJ2-7
abundance: -
CDR3aa: CASGFGTYEQYF
CDR3nt: TGTGCTAGTGGTTTCGGGACCTACGAGCAGTACTTC

d_gene: -
v_gene: TRBV7-9
j_gene: TRBJ1-2
abundance: few
CDR3aa: CASSPRPRAVYGYTF
CDR3nt: TGTGCCAGCAGCCCCCGCCCTCGGGCAGTCTATGGCTACACCTTC

d_gene: -
v_gene: TRBV24-1
j_gene: TRBJ2-2
abundance: -
CDR3aa: CATSDFRNMNTGELFF
CDR3nt: TGTGCCACCAGTGATTTTCGTAACATGAACACCGGGGAGCTGTTTTTT

d_gene: -
v_gene: TRBV24-1
j_gene: TRBJ2-2
abundance: few
CDR3aa: CATSDLQGAGELFF
CDR3nt: TGTGCCACCAGTGATTTGCAGGGAGCCGGGGAGCTGTTTTTT

d_gene: -
v_gene: TRBV7-9
j_gene: TRBJ1-2
abundance: -
CDR3aa: CASSSTLGGSGYGYTF
CDR3nt: TGTGCCAGCAGCTCAACACTCGGGGGCTCCGGGTATGGCTACACCTTC

d_gene: TRBD2
v_gene: TRBV12-3/TRBV12-4
j_gene: TRBJ2-1
abundance: few
CDR3aa: CASALAGGQYEQFF
CDR3nt: TGTGCCAGCGCTCTAGCGGGGGGCCAGTATGAGCAGTTCTTC

d_gene: -
v_gene: TRBV6-2/TRBV6-3
j_gene: TRBJ1-2
abundance: -
CDR3aa: CATATGMLNYGYTF
CDR3nt: TGTGCCACCGCAACAGGGATGCTAAACTATGGCTACACCTTC

d_gene: TRBD2
v_gene: TRBV29-1
j_gene: TRBJ2-5
abundance: few
CDR3aa: CSAEGGVAQYF
CDR3nt: TGCAGCGCCGAGGGAGGGGTGGCCCAGTACTTC

d_gene: -
v_gene: TRBV6-2/TRBV6-3
j_gene: TRBJ1-5
abundance: -
CDR3aa: CASSYSELQPQHF
CDR3nt: TGTGCCAGCAGTTACTCGGAGCTACAGCCCCAGCATTTT

d_gene: TRBD1
v_gene: TRBV20-1
j_gene: TRBJ2-5
abundance: few
CDR3aa: CSARGQFQVETQYF
CDR3nt: TGCAGTGCTAGGGGACAGTTCCAAGTGGAGACCCAGTACTTC

d_gene: -
v_gene: TRBV6-2/TRBV6-3
j_gene: TRBJ1-1
abundance: few
CDR3aa: CASSYDATGPTLLPTEAFF
CDR3nt: TGTGCCAGCAGTTACGACGCCACAGGACCGACGTTGCTCCCGACAGAAGCTTTCTTT

d_gene: -
v_gene: TRBV27
j_gene: TRBJ2-7
abundance: few
CDR3aa: CASSLSLPPYSYEQYF
CDR3nt: TGTGCCAGCAGTTTATCTCTGCCCCCCTACTCCTACGAGCAGTACTTC

d_gene: TRBD1
v_gene: TRBV7-9
j_gene: TRBJ2-5
abundance: -
CDR3aa: CASSVGQGQETQYF
CDR3nt: TGTGCCAGCAGCGTAGGACAGGGGCAAGAGACCCAGTACTTC

d_gene: TRBD2
v_gene: TRBV7-9
j_gene: TRBJ2-1
abundance: -
CDR3aa: CASSLVAGGHEQFF
CDR3nt: TGTGCCAGCAGCTTAGTGGCGGGGGGTCATGAGCAGTTCTTC

d_gene: TRBD1
v_gene: TRBV6-5
j_gene: TRBJ2-5
abundance: few
CDR3aa: CASSHAGDSSYPDQETQYF
CDR3nt: TGTGCCAGCAGCCATGCAGGGGACAGCTCATACCCTGACCAAGAGACCCAGTACTTC

d_gene: TRBD1
v_gene: TRBV24-1
j_gene: TRBJ1-2
abundance: few
CDR3aa: CATSDFTNPRTGHGYTF
CDR3nt: TGTGCCACCAGTGATTTTACGAACCCGAGGACAGGGCATGGCTACACCTTC

d_gene: -
v_gene: TRBV3-1
j_gene: TRBJ2-7
abundance: few
CDR3aa: CASSQDSAPSYEQYF
CDR3nt: TGTGCCAGCAGCCAAGATAGCGCCCCCTCCTACGAGCAGTACTTC

d_gene: -
v_gene: TRBV29-1
j_gene: TRBJ2-6
abundance: few
CDR3aa: CSAQDGTGANVLTF
CDR3nt: TGCAGCGCCCAGGACGGCACCGGGGCCAACGTCCTGACTTTC

d_gene: -
v_gene: TRBV5-5
j_gene: TRBJ2-7
abundance: once
CDR3aa: CASSFTGLWYEQYF
CDR3nt: TGTGCCAGCAGCTTCACCGGGTTATGGTACGAGCAGTACTTC

d_gene: -
v_gene: TRBV12-3/TRBV12-4
j_gene: TRBJ2-1
abundance: -
CDR3aa: CAVAGRSYNEQFF
CDR3nt: TGTGCCGTGGCAGGTCGGTCCTACAATGAGCAGTTCTTC

d_gene: -
v_gene: TRBV29-1
j_gene: TRBJ2-3
abundance: -
CDR3aa: CSVGRDSTDTQYF
CDR3nt: TGCAGCGTTGGCCGGGACAGCACAGATACGCAGTATTTT

d_gene: -
v_gene: TRBV11-2
j_gene: TRBJ2-2
abundance: few
CDR3aa: CASSLVGVTNTGELFF
CDR3nt: TGTGCCAGCAGCTTAGTTGGGGTCACCAACACCGGGGAGCTGTTTTTT

d_gene: TRBD1
v_gene: TRBV7-3
j_gene: TRBJ2-3
abundance: -
CDR3aa: CASSLWDSLRDTQYF
CDR3nt: TGTGCCAGCAGCCTCTGGGACAGCCTTCGGGATACGCAGTATTTT

d_gene: -
v_gene: TRBV3-1
j_gene: TRBJ2-5
abundance: -
CDR3aa: CASSRPGSREQETQYF
CDR3nt: TGTGCCAGCAGCCGGCCCGGGTCTAGGGAACAAGAGACCCAGTACTTC